These T cell receptor beta chains were read from a single sample in a study of blood T cell repertoires in COVID-19. The repertoire was sequenced with immunoSEQ multiplex PCR; TCRdb's copy has only in-frame clones and lacks some. Among around 130,000 clones, roughly 90% were seen once, and the ten largest hold 4% to 5%. The sample consisted of peripheral blood. Receptors originate from a man in his sixties with COVID-19, enrolled during active disease. Each CDR3 is given with its conserved first and last residue. A D gene is named only where the DNA matches it firmly. Size tells how often a clone was seen (once, few, many) or the class of an expanded clone, and some rows leave it out.

clone size: -; V gene: TRBV3-1/TRBV3-2; D gene: -; J gene: TRBJ2-5; CDR3 DNA: TGTGCCAGCTCCCGGGGGACCCTGCAAGAGACCCAGTACTTC; CDR3 protein: CASSRGTLQETQYF
clone size: -; V gene: TRBV6-5; D gene: TRBD2; J gene: TRBJ2-7; CDR3 DNA: TGTGCCAGCAGTTACTTAGCGGGAGGGCCCTCCTACGAGCAGTACTTC; CDR3 protein: CASSYLAGGPSYEQYF
clone size: -; V gene: TRBV24-1; D gene: -; J gene: TRBJ2-3; CDR3 DNA: TGTGCCACCAGTGATCCCCTGGGGCAAACAGATACGCAGTATTTT; CDR3 protein: CATSDPLGQTDTQYF
clone size: -; V gene: TRBV7-3; D gene: TRBD1; J gene: TRBJ1-1; CDR3 DNA: TGTGCCAGCAGCTTAACCGGGACAGGGTCTAATGAAGCTTTCTTT; CDR3 protein: CASSLTGTGSNEAFF
clone size: -; V gene: TRBV12-5; D gene: TRBD2; J gene: TRBJ2-1; CDR3 DNA: TGTGCTAGTGGACTAGCGATGTACAATGAGCAGTTCTTC; CDR3 protein: CASGLAMYNEQFF
clone size: -; V gene: TRBV15; D gene: -; J gene: TRBJ1-4; CDR3 DNA: TGTGCCACCAGCAGTACAGGGTGGACCTCGATAACTAATGAAAAACTGTTTTTT; CDR3 protein: CATSSTGWTSITNEKLFF
clone size: -; V gene: TRBV5-1; D gene: -; J gene: TRBJ2-1; CDR3 DNA: TGCGCCAGCAGCTCCGGTGGTGGGAGTTCCTACAATGAGCAGTTCTTC; CDR3 protein: CASSSGGGSSYNEQFF
clone size: -; V gene: TRBV19; D gene: -; J gene: TRBJ2-2; CDR3 DNA: TGTGCCACCCTCCAGGATTTTAACACCGGGGAGCTGTTTTTT; CDR3 protein: CATLQDFNTGELFF
clone size: -; V gene: TRBV7-9; D gene: TRBD1; J gene: TRBJ1-4; CDR3 DNA: TGTGCCAGCAGCTCTACAGGGGGATTTAATGAAAAACTGTTTTTT; CDR3 protein: CASSSTGGFNEKLFF
clone size: -; V gene: TRBV6-1; D gene: -; J gene: TRBJ2-1; CDR3 DNA: TGTGCCAGCAGTGAAGCATACAATTACAATGAGCAGTTCTTC; CDR3 protein: CASSEAYNYNEQFF
clone size: -; V gene: TRBV27; D gene: TRBD2; J gene: TRBJ2-7; CDR3 DNA: TGTGCCAGCAGTTTATTGGGCCCGGGACTAGCGGGATTCTTCTACGAGCAGTACTTC; CDR3 protein: CASSLLGPGLAGFFYEQYF
clone size: -; V gene: TRBV13; D gene: TRBD2; J gene: TRBJ2-1; CDR3 DNA: TGTGCCAGCACCTGGGGATCTAGCGGGAGCTTTGAGCAGTTCTTC; CDR3 protein: CASTWGSSGSFEQFF
clone size: -; V gene: TRBV5-1; D gene: -; J gene: TRBJ2-7; CDR3 DNA: TGCGCCAGCAGCTTGGGAGAGATGGACGAGCAGTACTTC; CDR3 protein: CASSLGEMDEQYF
clone size: -; V gene: TRBV6-1; D gene: -; J gene: TRBJ2-7; CDR3 DNA: TGTGCCAGCAGTGCCCCTCGGGGTAGCGGATCCTACGAGCAGTACTTC; CDR3 protein: CASSAPRGSGSYEQYF
clone size: -; V gene: TRBV5-1; D gene: TRBD2; J gene: TRBJ2-1; CDR3 DNA: TGCGCCAGCACCCAACTAGCGGGAGACAATGAGCAGTTCTTC; CDR3 protein: CASTQLAGDNEQFF
clone size: -; V gene: TRBV5-8; D gene: -; J gene: TRBJ1-2; CDR3 DNA: TGTGCCAGCAGCTTGCGGGGGATCGGCGGCTACACCTTC; CDR3 protein: CASSLRGIGGYTF
clone size: -; V gene: TRBV3-1/TRBV3-2; D gene: TRBD1; J gene: TRBJ2-3; CDR3 DNA: TGTGCCAGCAGCCAGAGAGACAGGGGTGGGGGTCAGGGTATTGATACGCAGTATTTT; CDR3 protein: CASSQRDRGGGQGIDTQYF
clone size: few; V gene: TRBV27; D gene: -; J gene: TRBJ1-5; CDR3 DNA: TGTGCCTCACAAGGGGGGGGCAATCAGCCCCAGCATTTT; CDR3 protein: CASQGGGNQPQHF
clone size: -; V gene: TRBV15; D gene: -; J gene: TRBJ1-1; CDR3 DNA: TGTGCCACCAGCAGAGATCTAAGGGGGAACACTGAAGCTTTCTTT; CDR3 protein: CATSRDLRGNTEAFF
clone size: -; V gene: TRBV7-9; D gene: TRBD2; J gene: TRBJ2-5; CDR3 DNA: TGTGCCAGCAGCTTAATGGGGACTAGCGGGGCGGAAGAGACCCAGTACTTC; CDR3 protein: CASSLMGTSGAEETQYF
clone size: -; V gene: TRBV2; D gene: TRBD1; J gene: TRBJ1-1; CDR3 DNA: TGTGCCAGCTACAGGGGGCGCAACACTGAAGCTTTCTTT; CDR3 protein: CASYRGRNTEAFF
clone size: -; V gene: TRBV5-4; D gene: -; J gene: TRBJ1-3; CDR3 DNA: TGTGCCAGCAGCAACGACAGAGCCAACACCATATATTTT; CDR3 protein: CASSNDRANTIYF
clone size: -; V gene: TRBV28; D gene: TRBD1; J gene: TRBJ1-5; CDR3 DNA: TGTGCCAGCAGTGGGGACAGGAATCAGCCCCAGCATTTT; CDR3 protein: CASSGDRNQPQHF
clone size: once; V gene: TRBV2; D gene: TRBD1; J gene: TRBJ2-2; CDR3 DNA: TGTGCCAGCATCGGACAGGGGGTAACCGGGGAGCTGTTTTTT; CDR3 protein: CASIGQGVTGELFF